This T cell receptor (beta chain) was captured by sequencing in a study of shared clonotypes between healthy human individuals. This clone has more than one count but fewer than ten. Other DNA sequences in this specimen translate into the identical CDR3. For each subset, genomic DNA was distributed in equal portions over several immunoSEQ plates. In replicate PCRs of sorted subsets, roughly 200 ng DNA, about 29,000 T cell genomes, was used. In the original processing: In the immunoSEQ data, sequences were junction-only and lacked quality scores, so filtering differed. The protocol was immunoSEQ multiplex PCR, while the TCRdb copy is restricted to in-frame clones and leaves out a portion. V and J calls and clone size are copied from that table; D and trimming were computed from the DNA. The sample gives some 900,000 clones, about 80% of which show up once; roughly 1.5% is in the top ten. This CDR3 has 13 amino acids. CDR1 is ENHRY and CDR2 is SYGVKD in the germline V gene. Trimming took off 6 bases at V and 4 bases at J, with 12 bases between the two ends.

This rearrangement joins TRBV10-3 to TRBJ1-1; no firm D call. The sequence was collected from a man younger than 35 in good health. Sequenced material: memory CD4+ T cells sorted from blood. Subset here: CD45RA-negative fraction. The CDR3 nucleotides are TGTGCCATCAGCCAAGGAGTGGGCACTGAAGCTTTCTTT. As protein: CAISQGVGTEAFF.